The 9 T cell receptor beta chains below come from one sample, sequenced in a study of shared clonotypes between healthy human individuals. Cells designated naive CD8 were CD45RO-negative and were positively selected for CCR7, with terminally differentiated effector memory CD45RA+ cells excluded. Only in-frame clones appear in the TCRdb table, and some are missing; sequencing was by immunoSEQ multiplex PCR. The sample comprises millions of clones, approximately 94% of which are singletons, and about 1.1% rests with the top ten. The sample comprised naive CD8+ T cells sorted from blood. These TCRs come from a man aged 18 to 30 in good health.

The gene calls are TRBV30 and TRBJ2-5; 7 bases agree with TRBD1. This CDR3 is built from 12 residues. Germline lookup yields CDR1 GTSNPN and CDR2 SVGIG (reference sequence). J was trimmed by 10 bases and V by 0 bases; bases with no gene match: 5. The CDR3 spells CAWSVARDSQYF. The DNA for the CDR3 is TGTGCCTGGAGTGTAGCCAGGGACAGCCAGTACTTC.

The rearrangement links TRBV6-1 to TRBJ1-2; no definite D call. CDR1 and CDR2 from the germline V gene are MNHNS and SASEGT. CDR3 length: 14 amino acids. V was cut by 7 bases and J by 8 bases, with 20 bases left in between. Here the CDR3 reads CASTLVVATMGYTF. DNA of the CDR3: TGTGCCAGCACCCTGGTAGTAGCGACTATGGGCTACACCTTC.

The chain couples TRBV15 to TRBJ2-7, with TRBD2 matching 10 bases. This CDR3 region has 19 residues. The ends lost 0 bases at V and 3 bases at J; junction bases unmatched: 14. The V gene's germline CDR1 is LNHNV and CDR2 YYDKDF (reference sequence). CDR3 DNA: TGTGCCACCAGCAGAGATCTCTTACGGCTAGCGGGAGCTGACTACGAGCAGTACTTC. Protein product: CATSRDLLRLAGADYEQYF.

The J gene is TRBJ1-5, the V gene TRBV9, with a weak D call TRBD1 (5 bases). CDR1 and CDR2 (germline): SGDLS, YYNGEE. The V and J ends lost 2 bases and 3 bases respectively, with 18 bases between them. There are 17 residues in the CDR3. CDR3 coding DNA: TGTGCCAGCAGCGTGAACCGGGACCCCGACCTCAATCAGCCCCAGCATTTT. It codes for CASSVNRDPDLNQPQHF. The whole variable domain, remainder taken from reference TRBV9 and TRBJ1-5, is DSGVTQTPKHLITATGQRVTLRCSPRSGDLSVYWYQQSLDQGLQFLIQYYNGEERAKGNILERFSAQQFPDLHSELNLSSLELGDSALYFCASSVNRDPDLNQPQHFGDGTRLSIL.

The chain recombines TRBV7-8 with TRBJ2-2; D gene ambiguous. The CDR3 is 17 residues long. Germline CDR1 and CDR2: SGHVS and FQNEAQ. Deletions cut 4 bases from V and 1 base from J, with 16 bases between. CDR3 protein: CASSSPEWALNTGELFF. Written as DNA, the CDR3 is TGTGCCAGCAGCTCCCCCGAGTGGGCGCTGAACACCGGGGAGCTGTTTTTT. The full variable domain, in which reference TRBV7-8 and TRBJ2-2 provide the parts outside the CDR3, is GAGVSQSPRYKVAKRGQDVALRCDPISGHVSLFWYQQALGQGPEFLTYFQNEAQLDKSGLPSDRFFAERPEGSVSTLKIQRTQQEDSAVYLCASSSPEWALNTGELFFGEGSRLTVL.

This chain joins TRBV13 and TRBJ1-3, with a possible D match to TRBD1 (6 bases). Germline V gives CDR1 PRHDT, CDR2 FYEKMQ (reference sequence). V lost 8 bases and J lost 1, with 12 bases in between. The CDR3 consists of 14 residues. As DNA, the CDR3 is TGTGCCAGCGTCCAGGGGTTTTCTGGAAACACCATATATTTT. It encodes CASVQGFSGNTIYF. The whole variable domain, remainder taken from reference TRBV13 and TRBJ1-3, is AAGVIQSPRHLIKEKRETATLKCYPIPRHDTVYWYQQGPGQDPQFLISFYEKMQSDKGSIPDRFSAQQFSDYHSELNMSSLELGDSALYFCASVQGFSGNTIYFGEGSWLTVV.

Turning to this clone: Other DNA sequences within the sample encode an identical CDR3. The V and J genes are TRBV30 and TRBJ2-3; 8 bases are shared with TRBD2. CDR1 and CDR2 (germline): GTSNPN, SVGIG (reference sequence). V lost 3 bases and J lost 3; bases outside the gene matches: 2. The CDR3 has 13 amino acids. The CDR3 nucleotides are TGTGCCTGGAGCGGGGGGGCGACAGATACGCAGTATTTT. Amino acid sequence: CAWSGGATDTQYF.

This clone occurred once. The chain joins TRBV21-1 to TRBJ1-2; TRBD1, the D gene given by the table, was not confirmed from the DNA. TRBV21-1 has pseudogene status. This CDR3 has 17 amino acids. CDR3 sequence (DNA): TGTGCCAGCAGCAAAGACCGGGACAGGGTTCCTAACTATGGCTACACCTTC. Protein product: CASSKDRDRVPNYGYTF.

The CDR3 protein is CASSPRTNGGASYNEQFF. DNA for the CDR3: TGTGCCAGCTCTCCACGGACCAACGGGGGGGCCTCCTACAATGAGCAGTTCTTC. The chain uses TRBV11-3 and TRBJ2-1, with TRBD2 matching 8 bases. CDR1 and CDR2 (germline): SGHNT, YENEEA. The V gene end was trimmed by 8 bases and the J gene end by 0 bases; junction bases not matched to a gene: 15. The CDR3 consists of 18 residues. Full variable domain (missing parts from reference TRBV11-3 and TRBJ2-1): EAGVVQSPRYKIIEKKQPVAFWCNPISGHNTLYWYLQNLGQGPELLIRYENEEAVDDSQLPKDRFSAERLKGVDSTLKIQPAELGDSAVYLCASSPRTNGGASYNEQFFGPGTRLTVL.